This T cell receptor beta chain was captured in a study of post-analysis software for immune sequencing data. Overall study results and limits: About 5 TRBV segments were significantly more frequent in patients than in controls. TRBV5-6, TRBV5-1 and TRBV20-1 were among these segments. People with multiple sclerosis had a significantly lower normalized Chao1 diversity than controls did.

Unique molecular identifiers were built into the TCR beta cDNA libraries. Yield was 500,000 to 600,000 cDNA molecules from about 0.94 to 9.7 million T cells. TCRdb re-called the PCR reads with MiXCR, one entry per CDR3 protein. The sample holds more than 450,000 distinct CDR3 sequences, 34% seen once. The length of the CDR3 is 14 residues. In the case of this clonotype: Antigen specificity is unknown.

The gene calls are TRBV21-1 and TRBJ2-1; whether TRBD1, the table's D call, matches the DNA was not checked. TRBV21-1 is a known pseudogene. The sequence was obtained from a girl aged 2-17 years with multiple sclerosis. The specimen sequenced was blood. This CDR3 reads CASSTRDRLNEQFF. The CDR3, as DNA: TGTGCCAGCAGCACCCGGGACAGGTTGAATGAGCAGTTCTTC.